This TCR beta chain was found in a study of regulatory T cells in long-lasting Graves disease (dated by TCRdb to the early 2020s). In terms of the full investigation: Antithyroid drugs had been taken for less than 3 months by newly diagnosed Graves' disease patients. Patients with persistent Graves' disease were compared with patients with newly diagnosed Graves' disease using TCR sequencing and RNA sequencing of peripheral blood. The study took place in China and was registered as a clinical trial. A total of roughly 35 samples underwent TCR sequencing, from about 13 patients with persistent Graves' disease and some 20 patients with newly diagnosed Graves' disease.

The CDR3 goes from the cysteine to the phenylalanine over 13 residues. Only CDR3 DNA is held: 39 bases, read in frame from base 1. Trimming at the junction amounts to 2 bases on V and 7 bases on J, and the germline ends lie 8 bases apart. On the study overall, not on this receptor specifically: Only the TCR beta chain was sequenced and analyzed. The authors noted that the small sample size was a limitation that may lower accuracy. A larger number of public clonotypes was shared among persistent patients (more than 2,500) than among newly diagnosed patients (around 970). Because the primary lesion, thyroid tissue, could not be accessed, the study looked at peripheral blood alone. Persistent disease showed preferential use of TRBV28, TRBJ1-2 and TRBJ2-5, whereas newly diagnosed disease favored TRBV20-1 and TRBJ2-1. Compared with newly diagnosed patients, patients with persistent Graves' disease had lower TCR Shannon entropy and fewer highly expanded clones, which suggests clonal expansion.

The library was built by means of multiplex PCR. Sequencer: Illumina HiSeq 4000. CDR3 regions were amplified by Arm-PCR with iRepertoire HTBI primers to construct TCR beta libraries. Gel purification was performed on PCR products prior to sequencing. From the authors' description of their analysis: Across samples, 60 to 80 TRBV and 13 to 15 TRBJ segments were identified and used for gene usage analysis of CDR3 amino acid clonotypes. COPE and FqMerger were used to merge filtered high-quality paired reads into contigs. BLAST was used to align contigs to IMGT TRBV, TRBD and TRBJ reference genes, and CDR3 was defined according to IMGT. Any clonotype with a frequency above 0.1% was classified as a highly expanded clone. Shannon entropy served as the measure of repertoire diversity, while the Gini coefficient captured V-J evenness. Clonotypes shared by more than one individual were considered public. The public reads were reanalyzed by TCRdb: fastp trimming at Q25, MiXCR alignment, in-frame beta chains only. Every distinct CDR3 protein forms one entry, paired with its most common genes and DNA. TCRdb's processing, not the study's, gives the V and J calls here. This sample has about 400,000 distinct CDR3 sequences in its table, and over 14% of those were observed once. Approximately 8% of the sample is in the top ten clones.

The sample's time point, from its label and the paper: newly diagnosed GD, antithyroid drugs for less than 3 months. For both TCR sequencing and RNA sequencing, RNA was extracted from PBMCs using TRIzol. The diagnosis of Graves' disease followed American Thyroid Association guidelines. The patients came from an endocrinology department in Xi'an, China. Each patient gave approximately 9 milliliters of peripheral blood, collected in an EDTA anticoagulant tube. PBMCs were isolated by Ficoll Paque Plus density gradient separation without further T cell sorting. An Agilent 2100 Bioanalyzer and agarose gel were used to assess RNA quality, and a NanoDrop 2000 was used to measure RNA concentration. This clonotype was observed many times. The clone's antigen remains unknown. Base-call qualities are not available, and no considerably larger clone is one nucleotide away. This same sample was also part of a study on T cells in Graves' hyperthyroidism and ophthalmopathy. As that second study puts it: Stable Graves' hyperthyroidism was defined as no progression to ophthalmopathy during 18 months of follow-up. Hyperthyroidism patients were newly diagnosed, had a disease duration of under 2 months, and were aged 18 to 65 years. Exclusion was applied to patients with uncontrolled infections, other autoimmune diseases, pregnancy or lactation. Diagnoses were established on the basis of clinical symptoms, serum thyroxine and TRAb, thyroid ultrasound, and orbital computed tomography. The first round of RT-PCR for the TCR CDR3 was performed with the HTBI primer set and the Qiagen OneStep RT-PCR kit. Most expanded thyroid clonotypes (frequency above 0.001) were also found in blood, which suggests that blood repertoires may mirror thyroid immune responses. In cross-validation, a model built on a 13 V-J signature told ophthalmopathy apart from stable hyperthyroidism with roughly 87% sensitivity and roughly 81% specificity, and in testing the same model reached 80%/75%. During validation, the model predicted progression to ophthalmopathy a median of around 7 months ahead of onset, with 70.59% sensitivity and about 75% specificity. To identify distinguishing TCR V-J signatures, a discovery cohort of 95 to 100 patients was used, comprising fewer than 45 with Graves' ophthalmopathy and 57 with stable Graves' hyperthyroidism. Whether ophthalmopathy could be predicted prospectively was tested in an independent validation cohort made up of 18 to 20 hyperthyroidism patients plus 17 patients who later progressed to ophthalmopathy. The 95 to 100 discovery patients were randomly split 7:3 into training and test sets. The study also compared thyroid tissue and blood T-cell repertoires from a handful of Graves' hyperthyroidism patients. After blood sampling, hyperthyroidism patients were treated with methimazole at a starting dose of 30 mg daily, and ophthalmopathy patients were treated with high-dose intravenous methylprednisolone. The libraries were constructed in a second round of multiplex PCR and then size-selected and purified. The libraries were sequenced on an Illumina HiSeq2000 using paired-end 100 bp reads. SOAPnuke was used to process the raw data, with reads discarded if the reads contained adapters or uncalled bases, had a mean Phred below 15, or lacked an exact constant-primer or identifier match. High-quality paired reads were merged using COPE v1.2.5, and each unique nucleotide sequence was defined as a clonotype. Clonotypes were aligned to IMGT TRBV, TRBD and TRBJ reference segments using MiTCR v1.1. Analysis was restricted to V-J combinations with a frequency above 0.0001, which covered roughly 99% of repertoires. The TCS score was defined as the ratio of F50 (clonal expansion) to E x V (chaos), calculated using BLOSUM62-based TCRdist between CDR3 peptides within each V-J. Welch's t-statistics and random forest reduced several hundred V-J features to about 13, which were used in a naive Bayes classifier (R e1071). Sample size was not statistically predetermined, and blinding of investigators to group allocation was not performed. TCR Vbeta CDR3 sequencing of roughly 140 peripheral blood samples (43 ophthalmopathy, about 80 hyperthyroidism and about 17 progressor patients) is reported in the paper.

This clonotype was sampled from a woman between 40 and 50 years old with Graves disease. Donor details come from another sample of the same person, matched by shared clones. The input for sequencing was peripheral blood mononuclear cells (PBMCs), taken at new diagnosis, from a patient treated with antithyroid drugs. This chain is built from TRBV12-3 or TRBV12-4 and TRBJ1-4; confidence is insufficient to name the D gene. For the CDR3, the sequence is CASSLISGEKLFF. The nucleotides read TGTGCCAGCAGTTTAATATCGGGTGAAAAACTGTTTTTT.